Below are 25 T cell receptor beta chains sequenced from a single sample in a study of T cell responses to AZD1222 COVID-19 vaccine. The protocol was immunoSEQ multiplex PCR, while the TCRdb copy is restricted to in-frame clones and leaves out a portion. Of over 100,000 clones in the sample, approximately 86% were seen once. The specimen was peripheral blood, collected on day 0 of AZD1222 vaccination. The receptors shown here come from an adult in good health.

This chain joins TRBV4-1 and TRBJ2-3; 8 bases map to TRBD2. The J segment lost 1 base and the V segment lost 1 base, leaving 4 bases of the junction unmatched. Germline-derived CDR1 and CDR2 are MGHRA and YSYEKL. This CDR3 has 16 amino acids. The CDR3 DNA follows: TGCGCCAGCAGCCAAGGCCCGACTAGCGGCACAGATACGCAGTATTTT. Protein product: CASSQGPTSGTDTQYF.

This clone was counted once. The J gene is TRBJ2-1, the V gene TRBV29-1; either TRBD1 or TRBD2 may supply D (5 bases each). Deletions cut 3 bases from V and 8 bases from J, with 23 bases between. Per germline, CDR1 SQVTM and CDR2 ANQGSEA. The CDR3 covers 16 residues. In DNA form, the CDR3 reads TGCAGCGTTGATAAGTCGGTGGGAGTACAGGCCGATGAGCAGTTCTTC. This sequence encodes CSVDKSVGVQADEQFF.

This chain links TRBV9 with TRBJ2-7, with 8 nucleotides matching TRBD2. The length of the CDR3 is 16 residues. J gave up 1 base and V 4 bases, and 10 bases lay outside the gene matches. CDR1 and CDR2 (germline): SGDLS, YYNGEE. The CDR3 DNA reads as TGTGCCAGCAGCCAGAGACGAGCGGGAGATTCCTACGAGCAGTACTTC. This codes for CASSQRRAGDSYEQYF. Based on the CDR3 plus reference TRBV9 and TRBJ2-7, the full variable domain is DSGVTQTPKHLITATGQRVTLRCSPRSGDLSVYWYQQSLDQGLQFLIQYYNGEERAKGNILERFSAQQFPDLHSELNLSSLELGDSALYFCASSQRRAGDSYEQYFGPGTRLTVT.

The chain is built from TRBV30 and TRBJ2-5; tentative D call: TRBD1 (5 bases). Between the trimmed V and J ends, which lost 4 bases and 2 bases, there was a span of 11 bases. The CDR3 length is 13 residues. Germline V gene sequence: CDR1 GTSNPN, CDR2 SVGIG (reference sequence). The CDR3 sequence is CAWNRAGQETQYF. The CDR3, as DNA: TGTGCCTGGAATCGGGCAGGGCAAGAGACCCAGTACTTC.

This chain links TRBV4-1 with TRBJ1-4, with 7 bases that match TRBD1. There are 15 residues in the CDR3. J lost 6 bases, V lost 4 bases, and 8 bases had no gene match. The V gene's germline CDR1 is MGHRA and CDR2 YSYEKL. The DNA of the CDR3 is TGCGCCAGCAGCCGCAACAGGGGCGGGGATGAAAAACTGTTTTTT. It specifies CASSRNRGGDEKLFF.

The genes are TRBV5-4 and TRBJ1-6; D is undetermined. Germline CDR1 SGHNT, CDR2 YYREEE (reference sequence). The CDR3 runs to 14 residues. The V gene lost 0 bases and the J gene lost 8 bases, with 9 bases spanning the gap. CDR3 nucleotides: TGTGCCAGCAGCTTGGAACGGAACTATTCACCCCTCCACTTT. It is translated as CASSLERNYSPLHF.

Here the CDR3 DNA reads TGTGCCAGCAGCTTGGGAGTAGGGGGCAATGAGCAGTTCTTC. Protein product: CASSLGVGGNEQFF. The chain recombines TRBV5-4 with TRBJ2-1, with D possibly TRBD1 on 6 matching bases. Germline lookup yields CDR1 SGHNT and CDR2 YYREEE (reference sequence). The CDR3 has 14 residues. Trimming stripped 0 bases from V and 6 bases from J, with 10 bases between.

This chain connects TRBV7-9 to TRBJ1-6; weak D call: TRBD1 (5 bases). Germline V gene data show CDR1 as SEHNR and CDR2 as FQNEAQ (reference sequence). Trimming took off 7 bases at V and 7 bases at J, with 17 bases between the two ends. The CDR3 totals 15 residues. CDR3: CASTPGGVGNSPLHF. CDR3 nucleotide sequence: TGTGCCAGCACCCCGGGGGGGGTGGGCAATTCACCCCTCCACTTT. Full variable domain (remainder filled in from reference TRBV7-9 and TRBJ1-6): DTGVSQNPRHKITKRGQNVTFRCDPISEHNRLYWYRQTLGQGPEFLTYFQNEAQLEKSRLLSDRFSAERPKGSFSTLEIQRTEQGDSAMYLCASTPGGVGNSPLHFGNGTRLTVT.

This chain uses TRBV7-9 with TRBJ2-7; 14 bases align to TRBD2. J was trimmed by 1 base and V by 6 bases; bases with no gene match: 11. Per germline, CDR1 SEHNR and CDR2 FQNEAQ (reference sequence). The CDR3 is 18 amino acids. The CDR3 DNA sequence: TGTGCCAGCAGTACCGGGACTAGCGGGAGTCCTGGATCCTACGAGCAGTACTTC. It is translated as CASSTGTSGSPGSYEQYF.

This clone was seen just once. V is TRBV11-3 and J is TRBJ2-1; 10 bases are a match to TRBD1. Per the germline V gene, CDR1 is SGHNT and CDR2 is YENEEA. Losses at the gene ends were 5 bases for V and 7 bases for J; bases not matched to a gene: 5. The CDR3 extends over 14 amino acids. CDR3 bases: TGTGCCAGCAGCCTCGGACAGGGGGGGAATGAGCAGTTCTTC. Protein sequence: CASSLGQGGNEQFF. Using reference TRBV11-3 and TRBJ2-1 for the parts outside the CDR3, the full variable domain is EAGVVQSPRYKIIEKKQPVAFWCNPISGHNTLYWYLQNLGQGPELLIRYENEEAVDDSQLPKDRFSAERLKGVDSTLKIQPAELGDSAVYLCASSLGQGGNEQFFGPGTRLTVL.

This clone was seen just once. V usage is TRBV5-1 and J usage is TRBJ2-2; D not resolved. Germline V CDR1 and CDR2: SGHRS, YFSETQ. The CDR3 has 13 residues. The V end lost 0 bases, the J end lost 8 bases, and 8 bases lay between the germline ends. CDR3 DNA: TGCGCCAGCAGCTTGGCCGGAGTGGGGGAGCTGTTTTTT. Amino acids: CASSLAGVGELFF.

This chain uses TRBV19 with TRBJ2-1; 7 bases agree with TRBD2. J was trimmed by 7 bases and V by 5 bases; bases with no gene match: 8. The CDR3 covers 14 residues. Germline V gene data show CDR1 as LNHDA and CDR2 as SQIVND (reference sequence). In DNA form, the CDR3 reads TGTGCCAGTAGTCCCACCGGGGGGATGAATGAGCAGTTCTTC. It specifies CASSPTGGMNEQFF.

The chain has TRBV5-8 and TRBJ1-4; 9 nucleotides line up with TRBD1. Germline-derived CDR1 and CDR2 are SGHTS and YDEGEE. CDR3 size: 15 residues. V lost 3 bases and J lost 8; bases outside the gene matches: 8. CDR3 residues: CASSWGQGGDEKLFF. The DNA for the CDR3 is TGTGCCAGCAGCTGGGGACAGGGAGGAGACGAAAAACTGTTTTTT.

The DNA of the CDR3 is TGTGCCAGCAGCCTCGGACAGGGCCCCTCACCCCTCCACTTT. As protein: CASSLGQGPSPLHF. The chain joins TRBV6-2 or TRBV6-3 to TRBJ1-6; 8 bases agree with TRBD1. The CDR3 has 14 residues. Germline CDR1 is MNHEY and CDR2 is SVGEGT. Trimming cost V 6 bases and J 10 bases; bases outside gene matches: 8.

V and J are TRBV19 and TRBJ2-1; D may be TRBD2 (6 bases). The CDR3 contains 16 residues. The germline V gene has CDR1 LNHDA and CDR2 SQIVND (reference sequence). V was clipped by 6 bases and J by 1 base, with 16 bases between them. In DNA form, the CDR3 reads TGTGCCAGTAGCTCGTGGGGCGGGATATCCTACAATGAGCAGTTCTTC. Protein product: CASSSWGGISYNEQFF.

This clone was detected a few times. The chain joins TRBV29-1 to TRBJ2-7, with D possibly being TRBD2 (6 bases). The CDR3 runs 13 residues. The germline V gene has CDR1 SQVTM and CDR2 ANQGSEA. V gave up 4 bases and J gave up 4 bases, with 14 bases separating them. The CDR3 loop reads CSVAGLPVYEQYF. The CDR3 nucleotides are TGCAGCGTTGCGGGACTCCCTGTATACGAGCAGTACTTC.

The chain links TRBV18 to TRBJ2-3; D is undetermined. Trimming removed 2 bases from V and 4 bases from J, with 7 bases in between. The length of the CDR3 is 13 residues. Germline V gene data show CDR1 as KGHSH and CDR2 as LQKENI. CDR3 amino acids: CASSPYVADTQYF. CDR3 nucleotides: TGTGCCAGCTCACCATACGTCGCAGATACGCAGTATTTT.

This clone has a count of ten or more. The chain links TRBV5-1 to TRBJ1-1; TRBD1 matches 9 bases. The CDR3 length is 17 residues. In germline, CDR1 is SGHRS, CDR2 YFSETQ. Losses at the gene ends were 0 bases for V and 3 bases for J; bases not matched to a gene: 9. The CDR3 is CASSLGGTGKGYTEAFF. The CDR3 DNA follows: TGCGCCAGCAGCTTGGGAGGGACAGGGAAAGGGTACACTGAAGCTTTCTTT.

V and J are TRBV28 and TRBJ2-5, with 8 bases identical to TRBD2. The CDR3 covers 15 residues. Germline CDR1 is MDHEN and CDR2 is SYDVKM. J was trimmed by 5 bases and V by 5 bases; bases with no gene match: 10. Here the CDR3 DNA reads TGTGCCAGCAGTCCCGGGGACGAGCGGGAGGAGACCCAGTACTTC. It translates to CASSPGDEREETQYF.

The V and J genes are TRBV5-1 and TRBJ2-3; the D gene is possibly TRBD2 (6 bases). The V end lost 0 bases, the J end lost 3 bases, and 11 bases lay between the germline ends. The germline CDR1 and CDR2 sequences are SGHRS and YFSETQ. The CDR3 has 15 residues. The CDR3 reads CASSLASGFTDTQYF. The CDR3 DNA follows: TGCGCCAGCAGCTTGGCCAGCGGGTTTACAGATACGCAGTATTTT.

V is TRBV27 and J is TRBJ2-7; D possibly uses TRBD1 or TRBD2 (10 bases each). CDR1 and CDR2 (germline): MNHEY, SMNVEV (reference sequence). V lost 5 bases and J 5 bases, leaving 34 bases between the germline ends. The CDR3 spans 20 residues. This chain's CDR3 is CASSPLGTGESGRAFDEQYF. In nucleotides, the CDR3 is TGTGCCAGCAGTCCCCTCGGGACAGGGGAAAGCGGGAGGGCCTTTGACGAGCAGTACTTC.

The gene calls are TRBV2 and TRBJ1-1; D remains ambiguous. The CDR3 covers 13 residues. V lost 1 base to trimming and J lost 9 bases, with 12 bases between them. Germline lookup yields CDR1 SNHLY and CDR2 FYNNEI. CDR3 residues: CASSEVLMRQAFF. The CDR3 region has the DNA TGTGCCAGCAGTGAAGTTCTCATGAGACAAGCTTTCTTT.

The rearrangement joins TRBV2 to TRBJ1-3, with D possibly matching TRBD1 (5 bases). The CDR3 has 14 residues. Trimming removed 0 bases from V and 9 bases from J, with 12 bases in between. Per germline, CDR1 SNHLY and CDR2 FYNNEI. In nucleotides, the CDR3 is TGTGCCAGCAGTGAAGCCCGGGGGAGAAGCACCATATATTTT. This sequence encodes CASSEARGRSTIYF.

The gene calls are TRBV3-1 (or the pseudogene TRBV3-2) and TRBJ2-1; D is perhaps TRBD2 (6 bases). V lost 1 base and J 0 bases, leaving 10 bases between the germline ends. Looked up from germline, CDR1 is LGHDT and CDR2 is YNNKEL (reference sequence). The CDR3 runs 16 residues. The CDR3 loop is CASSQAAGSSYNEQFF. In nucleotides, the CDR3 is TGTGCCAGCAGCCAAGCCGCGGGAAGCTCCTACAATGAGCAGTTCTTC.

CDR3 residues: CASSSQGALTLGYTF. Here the CDR3 DNA reads TGTGCCAGCAGCTCACAGGGGGCCCTAACTCTGGGCTACACCTTC. The V and J genes are TRBV5-4 and TRBJ1-2; 9 bases fit TRBD1. The CDR3 loop spans 15 amino acids. The germline gives CDR1 SGHNT, CDR2 YYREEE (reference sequence). V shed 3 bases, J shed 8 bases, and the junction held 11 bases outside the gene matches. Using reference TRBV5-4 and TRBJ1-2 for the parts outside the CDR3, the full variable domain is ETGVTQSPTHLIKTRGQQVTLRCSSQSGHNTVSWYQQALGQGPQFIFQYYREEENGRGNFPPRFSGLQFPNYSSELNVNALELDDSALYLCASSSQGALTLGYTFGSGTRLTVV.